This T cell receptor (beta chain) was observed in a study of cytomegalovirus exposure and HLA in healthy donors. Both 60 Vbeta primers and 13 Jbeta primers went into the PCR. Sequencing was performed with immunoSEQ multiplex PCR; in TCRdb, only in-frame clones are kept and a portion is missing. The sample has over 40,000 clones; roughly 80% are singletons. A word on this clone: Its specificity is unknown.

Study results and limitations: An Asian-associated ancestry cluster reportedly showed fewer N-insertions than the approximately 700-donor mean in a later analysis.

This CDR3 has 12 amino acids. V lost 3 bases and J lost 5; bases outside the gene matches: 3. Germline V gene lookup returns CDR1 SQVTM and CDR2 ANQGSEA. Sequenced: PBMCs. The chain links TRBV29-1 to TRBJ1-2; TRBD1 aligns across 7 bases. The receptor was derived from a woman aged 40 to 55 in good health and CMV-seropositive. CDR3 protein: CSVDAGGYGYTF. In DNA, the CDR3 is TGCAGCGTTGATGCAGGGGGGTATGGCTACACCTTC.